The clone carrying this TCR beta chain was found a few times. The sample comes from a study of shared clonotypes between healthy human individuals. This CDR3 has 12 residues. V lost 6 bases and J 5 bases, leaving 11 bases between the germline ends. CDR1 is MDHEN and CDR2 is SYDVKM in the germline V gene. In replicate PCRs of unsorted PBMC, approximately 0.3 ug DNA, about 31,000 T cell genomes, was used. Per the original data handling: Owing to the provision of junction-only sequences devoid of quality scores by immunoSEQ, filtering differed. This table comes from immunoSEQ multiplex PCR, and its TCRdb copy is limited to in-frame clones, with some not included. The D gene and trimming were derived from the DNA, and the V and J assignments and clone size from that table. Of around 450,000 clones detected, about four fifths appear once; the ten largest clones hold around 13%.

The sequence came from a woman in her 40s in good health. Some clones in this sample may be carry-over from other donors' samples. This chain links TRBV28 with TRBJ2-7; TRBD1 might be the D (6 bases). Material for sequencing was PBMCs. The CDR3 protein is CASRTGEDEQYF. The CDR3, as DNA: TGTGCCAGCAGGACAGGAGAGGACGAGCAGTACTTC. The full variable domain, with the rest looked up from reference TRBV28 and TRBJ2-7, is DVKVTQSSRYLVKRTGEKVFLECVQDMDHENMFWYRQDPGLGLRLIYFSYDVKMKEKGDIPEGYSVSREKKERFSLILESASTNQTSMYLCASRTGEDEQYFGPGTRLTVT.